These T cell receptor beta chains were read from a single sample in a study of T-cell reconstitution after alpha-beta-depleted transplantation in children. One entry per CDR3 protein results from TCRdb running MiXCR on the PCR reads. Of tens of thousands of distinct CDR3 sequences detected, around 5.9% appear once; the ten largest clones hold roughly 31%. The specimen was PBMCs, mostly from graft donor cells, collected 60 days after TCRalphabeta/CD19-depleted stem cell transplant. Receptor source: a female patient aged 2-10 years who had a stem cell transplant for aplastic anemia, so the T cells may come from the graft donor. CDR3s include the opening cysteine and the closing phenylalanine or tryptophan. The D gene is left open where the match is weak. Size values are once, few and many counts, or a class for expanded clones, and some rows have none.

v_gene,len,j_gene,d_gene,abundance,CDR3aa,CDR3nt
TRBV30,14,TRBJ2-1,.,many,CAWSVSAGYNEQFF,TGTGCCTGGAGTGTGAGCGCCGGCTACAATGAGCAGTTCTTC
TRBV20-1,12,TRBJ2-1,TRBD2,many,CSGEGPYNEQFF,TGCAGTGGGGAGGGCCCCTACAATGAGCAGTTCTTC
TRBV5-1,16,TRBJ2-1,TRBD2,few,CASSAGLAGGVDEQFF,TGCGCCAGCAGCGCGGGACTAGCGGGGGGGGTCGATGAGCAGTTCTTC
TRBV7-8,15,TRBJ2-1,TRBD1,many,CASSPGTGGFNEQLF,TGTGCCAGCAGCCCCGGGACAGGGGGCTTCAATGAGCAGCTCTTC
TRBV20-1,14,TRBJ1-5,TRBD1,many,CSIRQGSSGQPQHF,TGCAGTATTCGACAGGGGTCCTCGGGGCAGCCCCAGCATTTT
TRBV20-1,13,TRBJ2-5,.,many,CSASKGLQETQYF,TGCAGTGCTAGCAAGGGCCTTCAAGAGACCCAGTACTTC
TRBV29-1,16,TRBJ2-1,TRBD1,many,CSVEARTGGVVGEQFF,TGCAGCGTTGAAGCCCGGACAGGGGGCGTAGTTGGTGAGCAGTTCTTC
TRBV19,13,TRBJ2-7,.,many,CASSIAGLYEQYF,TGTGCCAGTAGTATTGCGGGCCTATACGAGCAGTACTTC
TRBV7-6,14,TRBJ2-2,.,many,CASSFYANTGELFF,TGTGCCAGCAGCTTTTACGCGAACACCGGGGAGCTGTTTTTT
TRBV5-1,20,TRBJ2-7,.,many,CASSLRTAGAMAGLTHEQYF,TGCGCCAGCAGCTTGAGAACGGCAGGGGCGATGGCGGGATTAACGCACGAGCAGTACTTC
TRBV4-2,16,TRBJ2-2,.,many,CASSRQAGVGTGELFF,TGTGCCAGCAGCCGACAGGCGGGAGTCGGCACCGGGGAGCTGTTTTTT
TRBV7-6,17,TRBJ2-3,.,many,CASRLLPGGGPPDTQYF,TGTGCCAGCAGGTTACTACCCGGGGGAGGCCCCCCCGATACGCAGTATTTT
TRBV20-1,12,TRBJ2-7,.,.,CSARLHTYEQYF,TGCAGTGCTAGACTACATACTTACGAGCAGTACTTC
TRBV9,14,TRBJ1-2,.,many,CASSVDPEYTGYTF,TGTGCCAGCAGCGTAGACCCGGAATATACTGGCTACACCTTC
TRBV7-6,14,TRBJ2-3,.,many,CASSLSRTADTQYF,TGTGCCAGCAGCTTATCCAGAACCGCAGATACGCAGTATTTT
TRBV5-1,15,TRBJ2-4,TRBD2,many,CASSPSIAGENIQYF,TGCGCCAGCAGCCCCTCCATAGCGGGGGAAAACATTCAGTACTTC
TRBV2,15,TRBJ1-5,TRBD1,few,CASSEGGTGNQPQHF,TGTGCCAGCAGTGAAGGTGGGACAGGGAATCAGCCCCAGCATTTT
TRBV4-1,13,TRBJ2-5,.,many,CASSQETQETQYF,TGCGCCAGCAGCCAAGAGACCCAAGAGACCCAGTACTTC
TRBV20-1,14,TRBJ2-5,TRBD1,once,CSASRDRRQETQYF,TGCAGTGCCAGCCGGGACAGGAGACAAGAGACCCAGTACTTC
TRBV5-1,11,TRBJ2-1,.,many,CASNLEGEQFF,TGCGCCAGCAATTTGGAGGGTGAGCAGTTCTTC
TRBV9,16,TRBJ2-1,TRBD2,many,CASSIRRLAGFNEQFF,TGTGCCAGCAGCATTAGGAGGCTAGCGGGGTTCAATGAGCAGTTCTTC
TRBV2,15,TRBJ2-3,.,many,CASSEGGSPTDTQYF,TGTGCCAGCAGTGAAGGCGGAAGCCCCACAGATACGCAGTATTTT
TRBV20-1,14,TRBJ1-1,.,many,CSARVRGQNTEAFF,TGCAGTGCTAGAGTTCGGGGGCAGAACACTGAAGCTTTCTTT
TRBV6-1,15,TRBJ1-4,.,many,CASSASGTDNEKLFF,TGTGCCAGCAGTGCGTCCGGGACGGATAATGAAAAACTGTTTTTT
TRBV4-1,17,TRBJ2-3,TRBD2,.,CASSQPPSGGGLDTQYF,TGCGCCAGCAGCCAACCACCTAGCGGGGGGGGGTTGGATACGCAGTATTTT
TRBV29-1,11,TRBJ2-7,.,many,CSVADISEQYF,TGCAGCGTTGCCGATATTTCCGAGCAGTACTTC
TRBV29-1,16,TRBJ2-3,TRBD1,many,CSVAVQTRGRGDTQYF,TGCAGCGTCGCAGTTCAGACAAGGGGGCGTGGGGATACGCAGTATTTT
TRBV30,15,TRBJ2-3,.,many,CAWSVGGSGTDTQYF,TGTGCCTGGAGTGTAGGGGGGTCGGGCACAGATACGCAGTATTTT
TRBV7-9,17,TRBJ2-2,TRBD2,many,CASSSKSGGSLVGELFF,TGTGCCAGCAGCTCCAAAAGTGGCGGGAGTTTGGTCGGGGAGCTGTTTTTT
TRBV29-1,16,TRBJ2-1,.,many,CSVGRKETGRLNEQFF,TGCAGCGTTGGAAGAAAGGAGACAGGGAGGTTGAATGAGCAGTTCTTC
TRBV12-3/TRBV12-4,16,TRBJ2-5,.,many,CASSPRLPGSQETQYF,TGTGCCAGCAGCCCCCGACTCCCCGGATCTCAAGAGACCCAGTACTTC
TRBV28,15,TRBJ2-3,TRBD2,many,CASSDPSGLTDTQYF,TGTGCCAGCAGCGACCCTAGCGGGCTCACAGATACGCAGTATTTT
TRBV20-1,12,TRBJ2-4,.,many,CSASPGKNIQYF,TGCAGTGCTAGCCCAGGCAAAAACATTCAGTACTTC
TRBV28,16,TRBJ2-7,TRBD2,many,CASSLLGLAAKYEQYF,TGTGCCAGCAGTTTATTGGGACTAGCGGCTAAGTACGAGCAGTACTTC
TRBV6-2/TRBV6-3,16,TRBJ1-5,.,many,CASSPPPGAPSQPQHF,TGTGCCAGCAGTCCCCCACCCGGGGCGCCCAGTCAGCCCCAGCATTTT
TRBV2,16,TRBJ2-6,.,few,CASEQNPPSGANVLTF,TGTGCCAGCGAGCAGAATCCTCCGTCTGGGGCCAACGTCCTGACTTTC
TRBV7-2,15,TRBJ1-5,.,.,CASSLAGGPNQPQHF,TGTGCCAGCAGCTTAGCCGGGGGCCCTAATCAGCCCCAGCATTTT
TRBV12-3/TRBV12-4,15,TRBJ2-5,.,many,CASSLNMGRQETQYF,TGTGCCAGCAGTTTAAATATGGGCAGGCAAGAGACCCAGTACTTC
TRBV12-3/TRBV12-4,17,TRBJ2-3,.,many,CASSFKRGALGTDTQYF,TGTGCCAGCAGTTTTAAGAGGGGGGCGCTTGGCACAGATACGCAGTATTTT
TRBV18,16,TRBJ2-3,.,few,CASSPFRVTSTDTQYF,TGTGCCAGCTCACCATTCCGTGTCACTAGCACAGATACGCAGTATTTT
TRBV7-2,14,TRBJ2-1,TRBD2,many,CASNTAGAAREQFF,TGTGCCAGCAACACAGCGGGAGCGGCCCGCGAGCAGTTCTTC
TRBV20-1,14,TRBJ2-1,TRBD2,many,CSAPGLAGVNEQFF,TGCAGTGCCCCCGGACTAGCGGGAGTAAATGAGCAGTTCTTC
TRBV29-1,13,TRBJ1-2,.,many,CSVETGRAYGYTF,TGCAGCGTTGAGACAGGACGTGCCTATGGCTACACCTTC
TRBV3-1,13,TRBJ2-7,.,.,CASSQEGRDEQYF,TGTGCCAGCAGCCAAGAGGGCAGGGACGAGCAGTACTTC
TRBV11-1,16,TRBJ1-1,.,many,CASSLGDRQPNTEAFF,TGTGCCAGCAGCTTAGGGGACCGACAGCCGAACACTGAAGCTTTCTTT
TRBV5-1,16,TRBJ2-3,TRBD2,few,CASRANSGKNTDTQYF,TGCGCCAGCAGAGCCAATAGCGGGAAAAACACAGATACGCAGTATTTT